This TCR beta chain was recovered during a study of control samples from healthy donors and cancer patients. Assay: immunoSEQ multiplex PCR; the TCRdb copy retains only in-frame clones and omits some. The sample lists 170,000 or so clones, 80% to 95% occurring once. Germline CDR1 and CDR2: SGHRS and YFSETQ. The V and J ends lost 0 bases and 5 bases, in that order; junction bases with no gene match: 23. The CDR3 contains 21 residues. The chain is built from TRBV5-1 and TRBJ2-7, with 10 bases aligning to TRBD2. The TCR sequence derives from a man aged 18 to 29 in good health. The source material was blood. The CDR3 bases are TGCGCCAGCAGCTTGGCCGCTTGGGGAGCGGGGGGGCCGATCGATGTCCACGAGCAGTACTTC. Its translation: CASSLAAWGAGGPIDVHEQYF.